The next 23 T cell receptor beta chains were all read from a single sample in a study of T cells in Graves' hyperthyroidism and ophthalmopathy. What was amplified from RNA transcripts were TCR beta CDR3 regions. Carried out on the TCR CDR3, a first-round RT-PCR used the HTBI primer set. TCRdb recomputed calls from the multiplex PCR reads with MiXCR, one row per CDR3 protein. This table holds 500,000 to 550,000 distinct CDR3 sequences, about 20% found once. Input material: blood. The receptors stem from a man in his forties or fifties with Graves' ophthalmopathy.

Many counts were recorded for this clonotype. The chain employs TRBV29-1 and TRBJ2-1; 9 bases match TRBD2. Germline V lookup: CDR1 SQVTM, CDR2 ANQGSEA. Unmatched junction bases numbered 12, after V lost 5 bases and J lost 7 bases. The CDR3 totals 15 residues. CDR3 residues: CSVRPGLAVGNEQFF. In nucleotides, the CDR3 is TGCAGCGTTAGACCGGGACTAGCAGTGGGGAATGAGCAGTTCTTC.

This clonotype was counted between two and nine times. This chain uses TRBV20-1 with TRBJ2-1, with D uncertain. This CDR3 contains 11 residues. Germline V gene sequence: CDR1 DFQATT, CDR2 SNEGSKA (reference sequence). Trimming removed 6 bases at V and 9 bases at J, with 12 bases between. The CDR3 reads CSARTPPEQFF. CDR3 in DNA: TGCAGTGCCCGAACCCCTCCTGAGCAGTTCTTC.

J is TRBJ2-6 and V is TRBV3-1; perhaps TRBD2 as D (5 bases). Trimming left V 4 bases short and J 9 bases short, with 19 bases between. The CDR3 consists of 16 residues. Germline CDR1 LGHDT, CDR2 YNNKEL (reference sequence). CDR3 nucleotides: TGTGCCAGCAGCCCCCAAGAGGGTCGACCTTTCAACGTCCTGACTTTC. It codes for CASSPQEGRPFNVLTF.

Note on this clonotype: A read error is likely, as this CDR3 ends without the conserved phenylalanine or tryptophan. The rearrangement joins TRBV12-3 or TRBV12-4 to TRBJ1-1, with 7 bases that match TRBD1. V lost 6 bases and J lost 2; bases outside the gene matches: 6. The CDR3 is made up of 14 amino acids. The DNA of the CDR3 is TGTGCCAGCAGCCCTCGACAGGGTAACACTGAAGCTTTCTCT. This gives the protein CASSPRQGNTEAFS.

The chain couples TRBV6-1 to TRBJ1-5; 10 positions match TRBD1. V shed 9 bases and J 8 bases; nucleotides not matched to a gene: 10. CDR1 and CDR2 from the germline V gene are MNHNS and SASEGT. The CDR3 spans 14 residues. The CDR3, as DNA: TGTGCCAGTACGGACAGGGGGGGATGGGAGCCCCAGCATTTT. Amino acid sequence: CASTDRGGWEPQHF.

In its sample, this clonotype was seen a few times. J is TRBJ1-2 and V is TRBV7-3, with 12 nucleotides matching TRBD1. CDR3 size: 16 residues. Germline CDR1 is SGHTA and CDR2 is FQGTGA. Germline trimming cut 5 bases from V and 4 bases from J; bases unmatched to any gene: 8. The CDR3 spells CASSPTSGQGAYGYTF. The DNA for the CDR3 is TGTGCCAGCAGCCCCACGTCGGGACAGGGGGCCTATGGCTACACCTTC.

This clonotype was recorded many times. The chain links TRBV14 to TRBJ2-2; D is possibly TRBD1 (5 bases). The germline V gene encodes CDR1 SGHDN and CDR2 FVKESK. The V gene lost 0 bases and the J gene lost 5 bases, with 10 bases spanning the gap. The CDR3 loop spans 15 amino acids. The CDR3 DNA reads TGTGCCAGCAGCCAAGATGGACAACGAACCGGGGAGCTGTTTTTT. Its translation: CASSQDGQRTGELFF. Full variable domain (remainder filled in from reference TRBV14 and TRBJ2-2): EAGVTQFPSHSVIEKGQTVTLRCDPISGHDNLYWYRRVMGKEIKFLLHFVKESKQDESGMPNNRFLAERTGGTYSTLKVQPAELEDSGVYFCASSQDGQRTGELFFGEGSRLTVL.

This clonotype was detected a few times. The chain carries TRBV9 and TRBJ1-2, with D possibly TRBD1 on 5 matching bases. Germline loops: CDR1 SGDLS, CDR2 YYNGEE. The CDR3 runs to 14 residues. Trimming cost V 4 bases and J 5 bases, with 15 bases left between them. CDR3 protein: CASSTSGATYGYTF. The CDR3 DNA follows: TGTGCCAGCAGCACTTCCGGGGCCACTTATGGCTACACCTTC.

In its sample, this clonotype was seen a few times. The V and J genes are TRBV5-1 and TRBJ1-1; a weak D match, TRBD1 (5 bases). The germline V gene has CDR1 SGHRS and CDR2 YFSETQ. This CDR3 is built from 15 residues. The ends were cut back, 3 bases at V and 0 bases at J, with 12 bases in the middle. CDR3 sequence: CASSSGASMNTEAFF. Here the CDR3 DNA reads TGCGCCAGCAGCTCCGGGGCATCCATGAACACTGAAGCTTTCTTT. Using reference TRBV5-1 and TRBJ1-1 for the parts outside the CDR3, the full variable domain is KAGVTQTPRYLIKTRGQQVTLSCSPISGHRSVSWYQQTPGQGLQFLFEYFSETQRNKGNFPGRFSGRQFSNSRSEMNVSTLELGDSALYLCASSSGASMNTEAFFGQGTRLTVV.

The CDR3 DNA sequence: TGCAGTGCTAGAGGGGAGTCGTCAGCTCTCTACACCTTC. It encodes CSARGESSALYTF. The V gene is TRBV20-1, the J gene TRBJ1-2; D remains unclear. The CDR3 spans 13 residues. Trimming stripped 1 base from V and 10 bases from J, with 16 bases between. From germline, CDR1 is DFQATT and CDR2 SNEGSKA (reference sequence).

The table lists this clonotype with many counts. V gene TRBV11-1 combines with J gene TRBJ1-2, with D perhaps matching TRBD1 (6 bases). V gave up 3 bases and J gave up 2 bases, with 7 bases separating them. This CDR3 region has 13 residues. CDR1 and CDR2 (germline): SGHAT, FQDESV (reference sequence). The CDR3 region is CASSFGQNYGYTF. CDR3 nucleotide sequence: TGTGCCAGCAGCTTTGGACAGAACTATGGCTACACCTTC.

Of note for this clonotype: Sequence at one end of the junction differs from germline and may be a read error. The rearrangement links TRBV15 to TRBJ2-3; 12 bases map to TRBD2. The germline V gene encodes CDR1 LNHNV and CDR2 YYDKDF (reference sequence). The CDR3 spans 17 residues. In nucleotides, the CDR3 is TGTGCCACCAGCACCCGACTAGCGGGAGCTAGCACAGATGCGCAGTATTTT. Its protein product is CATSTRLAGASTDAQYF.

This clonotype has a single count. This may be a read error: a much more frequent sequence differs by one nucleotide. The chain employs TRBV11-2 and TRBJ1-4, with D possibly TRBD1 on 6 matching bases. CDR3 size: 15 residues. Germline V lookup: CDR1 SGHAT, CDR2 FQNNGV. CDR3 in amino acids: CARSFATGSNEKLFF. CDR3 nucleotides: TGTGCCCGCAGCTTCGCGACAGGTTCCAATGAAAAACTGTTTTTT.

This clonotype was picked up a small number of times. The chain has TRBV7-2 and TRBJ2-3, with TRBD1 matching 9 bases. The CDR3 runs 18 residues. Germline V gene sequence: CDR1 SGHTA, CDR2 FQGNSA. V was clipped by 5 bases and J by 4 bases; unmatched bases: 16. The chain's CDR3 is CASSKRPGDRVLADTQYF. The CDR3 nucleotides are TGTGCCAGCAGCAAACGACCTGGGGACAGGGTATTGGCAGATACGCAGTATTTT. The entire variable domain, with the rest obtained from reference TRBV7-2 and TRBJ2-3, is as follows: GAGVSQSPSNKVTEKGKDVELRCDPISGHTALYWYRQSLGQGLEFLIYFQGNSAPDKSGLPSDRFSAERTGGSVSTLTIQRTQQEDSAVYLCASSKRPGDRVLADTQYFGPGTRLTVL.

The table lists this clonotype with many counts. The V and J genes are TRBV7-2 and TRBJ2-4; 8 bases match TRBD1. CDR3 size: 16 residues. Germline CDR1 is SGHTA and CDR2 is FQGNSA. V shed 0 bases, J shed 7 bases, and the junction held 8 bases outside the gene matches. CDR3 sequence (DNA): TGTGCCAGCAGCTTAGCGCCAGGGGGCGCGATCAACATTCAGTACTTC. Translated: CASSLAPGGAINIQYF. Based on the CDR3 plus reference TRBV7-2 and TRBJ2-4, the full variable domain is GAGVSQSPSNKVTEKGKDVELRCDPISGHTALYWYRQSLGQGLEFLIYFQGNSAPDKSGLPSDRFSAERTGGSVSTLTIQRTQQEDSAVYLCASSLAPGGAINIQYFGAGTRLSVL.

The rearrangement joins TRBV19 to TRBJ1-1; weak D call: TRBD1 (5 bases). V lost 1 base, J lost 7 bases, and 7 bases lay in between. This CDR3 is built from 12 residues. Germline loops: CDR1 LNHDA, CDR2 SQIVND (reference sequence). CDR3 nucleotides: TGTGCCAGTAGTATAGGGGGGGTTGAAGCTTTCTTT. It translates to CASSIGGVEAFF.

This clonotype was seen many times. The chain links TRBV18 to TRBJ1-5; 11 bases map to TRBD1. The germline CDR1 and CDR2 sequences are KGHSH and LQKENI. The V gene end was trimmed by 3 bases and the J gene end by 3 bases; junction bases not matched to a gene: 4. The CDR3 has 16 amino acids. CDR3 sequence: CASSPRTGGPNQPQHF. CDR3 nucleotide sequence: TGTGCCAGCTCACCGAGGACAGGGGGCCCCAATCAGCCCCAGCATTTT.

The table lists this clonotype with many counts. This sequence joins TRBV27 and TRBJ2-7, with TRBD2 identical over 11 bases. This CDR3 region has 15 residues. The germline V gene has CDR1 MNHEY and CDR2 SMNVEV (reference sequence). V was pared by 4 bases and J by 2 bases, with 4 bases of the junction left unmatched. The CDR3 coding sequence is TGTGCCAGCAGTTACCGGGGACTAGCGGCCTACGAGCAGTACTTC. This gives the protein CASSYRGLAAYEQYF.

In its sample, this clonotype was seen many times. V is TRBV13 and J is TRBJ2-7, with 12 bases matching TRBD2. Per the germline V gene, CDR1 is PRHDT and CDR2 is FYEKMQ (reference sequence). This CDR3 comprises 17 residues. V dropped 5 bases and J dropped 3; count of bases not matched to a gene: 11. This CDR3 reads CASSQRTSGTFFYEQYF. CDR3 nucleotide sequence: TGTGCCAGCAGCCAAAGGACTAGCGGGACCTTTTTCTACGAGCAGTACTTC.

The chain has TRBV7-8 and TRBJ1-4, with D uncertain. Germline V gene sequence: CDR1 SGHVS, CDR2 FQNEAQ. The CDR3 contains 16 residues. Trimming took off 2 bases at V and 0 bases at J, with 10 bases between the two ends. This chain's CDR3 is CASSLKQAATNEKLFF. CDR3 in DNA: TGTGCCAGCAGCTTAAAGCAGGCCGCAACTAATGAAAAACTGTTTTTT. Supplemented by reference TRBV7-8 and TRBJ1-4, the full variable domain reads GAGVSQSPRYKVAKRGQDVALRCDPISGHVSLFWYQQALGQGPEFLTYFQNEAQLDKSGLPSDRFFAERPEGSVSTLKIQRTQQEDSAVYLCASSLKQAATNEKLFFGSGTQLSVL.

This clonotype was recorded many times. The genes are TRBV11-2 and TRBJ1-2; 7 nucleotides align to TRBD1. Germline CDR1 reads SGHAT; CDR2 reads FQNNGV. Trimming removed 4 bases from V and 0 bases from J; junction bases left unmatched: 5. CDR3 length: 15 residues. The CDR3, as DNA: TGTGCCAGCAGCTCACTCAGGGGGGCTAACTATGGCTACACCTTC. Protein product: CASSSLRGANYGYTF.

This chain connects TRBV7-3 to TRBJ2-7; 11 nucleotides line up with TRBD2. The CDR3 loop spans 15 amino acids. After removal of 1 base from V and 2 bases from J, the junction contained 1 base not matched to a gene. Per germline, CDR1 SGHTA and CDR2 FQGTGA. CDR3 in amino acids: CASSLNSGGAYEQYF. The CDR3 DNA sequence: TGTGCCAGCAGCTTAAATAGCGGGGGGGCCTACGAGCAGTACTTC.

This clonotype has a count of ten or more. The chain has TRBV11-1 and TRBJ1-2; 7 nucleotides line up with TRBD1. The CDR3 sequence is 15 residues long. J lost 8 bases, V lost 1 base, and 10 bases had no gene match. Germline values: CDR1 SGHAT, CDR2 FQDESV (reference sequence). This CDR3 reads CASSLGGTAVRGYTF. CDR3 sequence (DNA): TGTGCCAGCAGCTTAGGGGGGACAGCGGTTCGGGGCTACACCTTC.